Included here is one T cell receptor beta chain sequence, with context. Its cognate antigen is unknown. This entry is derived from a study of response to subunit inactivated influenza vaccine. Points from the study as a whole: Few additional T cells are recruited per seasonal influenza vaccination, authors suggested.

TCRdb used MiXCR to reprocess the RT-PCR reads, holding one entry per CDR3 protein. Here the sample spans 630,000 or so distinct CDR3 sequences, about 15% being singletons. The V gene's germline CDR1 is DFQATT and CDR2 SNEGSKA (reference sequence). With V trimmed by 6 bases and J by 6 bases, 11 bases remained unmatched. This CDR3 contains 13 residues. The chain is built from TRBV20-1 and TRBJ2-7; 7 bases match TRBD1. The input for sequencing was PBMCs from blood, taken less than 13 days after vaccination. The clonotype was recovered from a man aged 50 or older who received an inactivated influenza vaccine. CDR3 sequence reads: CSAPGGSLGEQYF. The CDR3 DNA reads TGCAGTGCCCCAGGGGGTAGTTTGGGCGAGCAGTACTTC.